The clone carrying this TCR beta chain has at least ten counts. What it binds is not known. The source of the sample is a study of CD8 T cells in ankylosing spondylitis. TCRdb re-derived calls from the 5' RACE reads in MiXCR, one entry per CDR3 protein. Here the sample spans about 240,000 distinct CDR3 sequences, about 24% being singletons. Per germline, CDR1 LGHNA and CDR2 YNFKEQ. This CDR3 spans 14 amino acids. With V trimmed by 0 bases and J by 5 bases, 3 bases remained unmatched. Study-wide points: Clones tied to disease were said to be significantly enriched in matched ankylosing spondylitis synovial fluid.

The sequencing input was blood, either unsorted or a sorted T cell fraction (not recorded which). V usage is TRBV4-2 and J usage is TRBJ2-5; 7 bases are shared with TRBD1. The origin of this receptor is a male donor with ankylosing spondylitis or in good health (not recorded which). CDR3 coding DNA: TGTGCCAGCAGCCAAGAGAGGGGGCGGGAGACCCAGTACTTC. It specifies CASSQERGRETQYF.